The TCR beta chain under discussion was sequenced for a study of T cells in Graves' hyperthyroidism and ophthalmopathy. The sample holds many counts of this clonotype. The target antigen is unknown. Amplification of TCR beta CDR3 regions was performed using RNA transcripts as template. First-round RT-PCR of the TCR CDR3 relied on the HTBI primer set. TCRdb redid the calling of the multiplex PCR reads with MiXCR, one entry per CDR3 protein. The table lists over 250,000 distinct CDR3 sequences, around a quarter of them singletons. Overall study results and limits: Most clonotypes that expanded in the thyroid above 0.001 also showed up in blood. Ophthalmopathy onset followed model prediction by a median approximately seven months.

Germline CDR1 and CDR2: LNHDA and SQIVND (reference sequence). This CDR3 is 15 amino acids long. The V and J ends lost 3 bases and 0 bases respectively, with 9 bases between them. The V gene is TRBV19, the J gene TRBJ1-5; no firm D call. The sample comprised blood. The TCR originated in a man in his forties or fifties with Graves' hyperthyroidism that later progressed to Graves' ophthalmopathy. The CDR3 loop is CASSIRPTSNQPQHF. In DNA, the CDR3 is TGTGCCAGTAGTATCCGACCGACTAGCAATCAGCCCCAGCATTTT. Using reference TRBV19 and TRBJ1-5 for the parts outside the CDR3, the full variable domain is DGGITQSPKYLFRKEGQNVTLSCEQNLNHDAMYWYRQDPGQGLRLIYYSQIVNDFQKGDIAEGYSVSREKKESFPLTVTSAQKNPTAFYLCASSIRPTSNQPQHFGDGTRLSIL.